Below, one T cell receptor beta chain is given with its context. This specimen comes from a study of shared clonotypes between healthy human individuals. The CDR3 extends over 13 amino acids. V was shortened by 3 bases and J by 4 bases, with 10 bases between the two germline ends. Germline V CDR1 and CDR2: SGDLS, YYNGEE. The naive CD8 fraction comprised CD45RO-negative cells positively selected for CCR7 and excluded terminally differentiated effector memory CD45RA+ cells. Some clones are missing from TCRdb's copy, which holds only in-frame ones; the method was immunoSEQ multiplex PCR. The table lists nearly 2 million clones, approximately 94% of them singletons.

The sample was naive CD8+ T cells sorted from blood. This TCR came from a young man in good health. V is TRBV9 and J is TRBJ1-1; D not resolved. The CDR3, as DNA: TGTGCCAGCAGCGGGGTAACTCGCACTGAAGCTTTCTTT. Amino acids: CASSGVTRTEAFF.